These T cell receptor beta chains were read from a single sample in a study of Ad26.COV2.S vaccination and SARS-CoV-2 variants. Only in-frame clones appear in the TCRdb table, and some are missing; sequencing was by immunoSEQ multiplex PCR. The table records about 480,000 clones, about 83% of them present only once. Sequences were derived from peripheral blood, sampled in a trial of Ad26.COV2.S vaccine versus placebo. The receptors here all came from a person aged 18-65 years who received the Ad26.COV2.S COVID-19 vaccine or a placebo. Both conserved end residues are part of each CDR3. The D gene is left open where the match is weak. Size is omitted from some rows. Given values are once, few, many or a class for expanded clones.

NA | TRBJ2-3 | TRBV6-5 | TRBD2 | CASSYGAGVSTDTQYF | TGTGCCAGCAGTTACGGAGCGGGGGTTAGCACAGATACGCAGTATTTT
once | TRBJ2-3 | TRBV7-2 | NA | CASRETGTDTQYF | TGTGCAAGCAGGGAAACAGGCACAGATACGCAGTATTTT
NA | TRBJ1-2 | TRBV28 | NA | CASSSIDYGYTF | TGTGCCAGCAGCAGTATCGACTATGGCTACACCTTC
NA | TRBJ2-5 | TRBV3-1/TRBV3-2 | NA | CASSLALAPQETQYF | TGTGCCAGCAGCCTGGCCCTAGCGCCCCAAGAGACCCAGTACTTC
once | TRBJ2-5 | TRBV18 | NA | CASSPMEETQYF | TGTGCCAGCTCACCAATGGAAGAGACCCAGTACTTC
NA | TRBJ2-7 | TRBV5-6 | NA | CASSQGPQGNEQYF | TGTGCCAGCAGCCAGGGACCACAGGGCAACGAGCAGTACTTC
NA | TRBJ2-1 | TRBV5-4 | TRBD2 | CASSSPSSGSFNEQFF | TGTGCCAGCAGCTCCCCATCCAGCGGGAGTTTCAATGAGCAGTTCTTC
NA | TRBJ1-5 | TRBV24-1 | NA | CATSGPHGNQPQHF | TGTGCCACCAGCGGGCCACACGGCAATCAGCCCCAGCATTTT
NA | TRBJ2-1 | TRBV6-5 | TRBD1 | CASGRDRGLDEQFF | TGTGCCAGCGGCCGGGACAGGGGGCTGGATGAGCAGTTCTTC
NA | TRBJ2-7 | TRBV5-1 | NA | CASSLGDGTAYEQYF | TGCGCCAGCAGCTTGGGGGACGGGACCGCCTACGAGCAGTACTTC
NA | TRBJ2-2 | TRBV19 | NA | CASSTRTVANTGELFF | TGTGCCAGTAGTACTCGGACAGTCGCGAACACCGGGGAGCTGTTTTTT
once | TRBJ2-3 | TRBV5-1 | TRBD2 | CASSLGLAGTDTQYF | TGCGCCAGCAGCTTGGGACTAGCGGGCACAGATACGCAGTATTTT
NA | TRBJ1-1 | TRBV14 | NA | CASSQLGSGTEAFF | TGTGCCAGCAGCCAATTGGGTAGCGGCACTGAAGCTTTCTTT
once | TRBJ2-7 | TRBV28 | TRBD1 | CASSTDRRQYF | TGTGCCAGCAGTACGGACAGGAGACAGTACTTC
few | TRBJ2-7 | TRBV28 | TRBD2 | CASSSTGGYEQYF | TGTGCCAGCAGTTCTACGGGGGGCTACGAGCAGTACTTC
NA | TRBJ2-7 | TRBV5-6 | NA | CASSPSDRPLTYEQYF | TGTGCCAGCAGCCCATCCGACAGGCCCCTGACCTACGAGCAGTACTTC
NA | TRBJ2-1 | TRBV7-9 | NA | CASSLASVEQFF | TGTGCCAGCAGCCTCGCAAGTGTGGAGCAGTTCTTC
NA | TRBJ2-2 | TRBV19 | TRBD2 | CASGGSGRELFF | TGTGCCAGTGGCGGGAGCGGGAGGGAGCTGTTTTTT
NA | TRBJ2-1 | TRBV19 | NA | CASSRPQGISSYNEQFF | TGTGCCAGTAGTCGTCCCCAGGGTATCAGCTCCTACAATGAGCAGTTCTTC
NA | TRBJ1-4 | TRBV7-9 | TRBD1 | CASSAGTAEKLFF | TGTGCCAGCAGCGCAGGGACAGCTGAAAAACTGTTTTTT
NA | TRBJ1-2 | TRBV2 | NA | CASSEVRPKLGGYTF | TGTGCCAGCAGTGAAGTACGGCCGAAGTTGGGGGGCTACACCTTC
NA | TRBJ1-5 | TRBV28 | NA | CASIRGGGGRSNQPQHF | TGTGCCAGCATCAGAGGAGGTGGGGGCAGAAGCAATCAGCCCCAGCATTTT
NA | TRBJ2-7 | TRBV5-1 | TRBD2 | CASSLEREALYEQYF | TGCGCCAGCAGCTTGGAACGGGAGGCCCTCTACGAGCAGTACTTC
NA | TRBJ2-7 | TRBV28 | TRBD1 | CASSLYGTGSYEQYF | TGTGCCAGCAGTTTATATGGGACAGGGTCCTACGAGCAGTACTTC
NA | TRBJ2-5 | TRBV28 | NA | CASSLGSEGGETQYF | TGTGCCAGCAGTCTTGGATCGGAGGGAGGTGAGACCCAGTACTTC
NA | TRBJ2-5 | TRBV7-2 | NA | CASSLNGRIGGETQYF | TGTGCCAGCAGCTTAAACGGGAGAATTGGAGGAGAGACCCAGTACTTC
once | TRBJ2-7 | TRBV27 | NA | CASSLLLGATYEQYF | TGTGCCAGCAGTTTACTTTTAGGGGCCACCTACGAGCAGTACTTC
once | TRBJ1-2 | TRBV6-5 | NA | CASQGGARYGYTF | TGTGCCAGCCAGGGCGGAGCGCGGTATGGCTACACCTTC
NA | TRBJ2-7 | TRBV16 | NA | CASSQQLGENYEQYF | TGTGCCAGCAGCCAACAGCTAGGGGAAAACTACGAGCAGTACTTC
NA | TRBJ2-7 | TRBV28 | NA | CASSTPLEERRYF | TGTGCCAGCAGTACCCCCTTGGAGGAACGTCGGTACTTC
NA | TRBJ2-2 | TRBV7-3 | TRBD2 | CASSRAGSAGGTGELFF | TGTGCCAGCAGCCGGGCGGGATCCGCGGGAGGGACCGGGGAGCTGTTTTTT
NA | TRBJ2-1 | TRBV5-8 | TRBD2 | CASSKLTIAGGAYNEQFF | TGTGCCAGCAGCAAACTTACGATAGCGGGAGGGGCCTACAATGAGCAGTTCTTC
NA | TRBJ1-3 | TRBV9 | NA | CASSPSEGNTIYF | TGTGCCAGCAGCCCCAGTGAGGGAAACACCATATATTTT
NA | TRBJ2-1 | TRBV10-3 | NA | CAISKAGQSSYNEQFF | TGTGCCATCAGCAAGGCGGGACAGAGCTCCTACAATGAGCAGTTCTTC
NA | TRBJ2-1 | TRBV28 | NA | CASSLGDEQFF | TGTGCCAGCAGTTTAGGGGATGAGCAGTTCTTC
NA | TRBJ2-1 | TRBV2 | NA | CASSGGKAYNEQFF | TGTGCCAGCAGTGGGGGGAAGGCCTACAATGAGCAGTTCTTC
NA | TRBJ2-1 | TRBV12-3/TRBV12-4 | NA | CASIGNRDEQFF | TGTGCCAGCATCGGGAACCGGGATGAGCAGTTCTTC
few | TRBJ2-1 | TRBV5-4 | NA | CASSLGIGGKQFF | TGTGCCAGCAGCTTAGGGATAGGCGGAAAGCAGTTCTTC
NA | TRBJ2-7 | TRBV6-2/TRBV6-3 | NA | CASSYTASSYEQYF | TGTGCCAGCAGTTACACGGCAAGCTCCTACGAGCAGTACTTC
NA | TRBJ1-6 | TRBV4-3 | NA | CASSQDFAIINSPLHF | TGCGCCAGCAGCCAAGACTTCGCCATTATAAATTCACCCCTCCACTTT
few | TRBJ1-6 | TRBV28 | NA | CASSPDRINSPLHF | TGTGCCAGCAGCCCCGACAGGATTAATTCACCCCTCCACTTT
NA | TRBJ1-1 | TRBV10-2 | NA | CASAGANTEAFF | TGCGCCAGCGCGGGGGCAAACACTGAAGCTTTCTTT
NA | TRBJ1-1 | TRBV5-6 | NA | CASQGRGREAFF | TGTGCCAGCCAGGGTAGGGGGAGGGAAGCTTTCTTT
few | TRBJ1-3 | TRBV7-9 | NA | CASDTSSGNTIYF | TGTGCCAGCGATACCAGCTCTGGAAACACCATATATTTT
NA | TRBJ2-2 | TRBV9 | TRBD1 | CASSPRTGLTWANTGELFF | TGTGCCAGCAGCCCACGGACAGGACTCACCTGGGCGAACACCGGGGAGCTGTTTTTT